A selection of T cell receptor beta chains follows, all from one sample in a study of T-cell reconstitution after alpha-beta-depleted transplantation in children. Each CDR3 protein gets one entry after TCRdb re-called the PCR reads with MiXCR. This repertoire shows 600,000 or so distinct CDR3 sequences, more than 20% found once; its top ten account for 13% to 15%. Here the sequenced sample was PBMCs, mostly from graft donor cells, taken 360 days after TCRalphabeta/CD19-depleted stem cell transplant. These receptors all stem from a boy under two years old who had a stem cell transplant for acute myeloid leukemia, so the T cells may come from the graft donor. The CDR3 runs from the conserved cysteine through the conserved F or W.

TRBV21-1,TRBJ2-4,CASSNQGDRGRDSEYIQYF
TRBV12-3/TRBV12-4,TRBJ2-1,CASRALMTGVPYNEQFF
TRBV20-1,TRBJ1-2,CSAPSRTDNYGYTF
TRBV30,TRBJ1-5,CAWSVDSPNQPQHF
TRBV11-2,TRBJ1-1,CASSLFVRGNTEAFF
TRBV29-1,TRBJ2-5,CSVEDRRGRETQYF
TRBV20-1,TRBJ2-1,CSALQSLRAGGGIGNEQFF
TRBV20-1,TRBJ2-1,CSAGGRGGGSYNEQFF
TRBV3-1,TRBJ2-1,CASSQGPASGGAYNEQFF
TRBV20-1,TRBJ2-1,CSARMGSGTAYNEQFF
TRBV11-2,TRBJ1-4,CASSPQGNGNEKLFF
TRBV7-6,TRBJ2-3,CASSLVQTNTDTQYF
TRBV20-1,TRBJ2-1,CSARSEGWEQFF
TRBV6-5,TRBJ2-3,CASSYGTGGQSTDTQYF
TRBV12-3/TRBV12-4,TRBJ2-3,CASSFRATADTQYF